The 25 T cell receptor beta chains reported below all come from one sample, sequenced in a study. TRBV12-4/TRBJ1-2 clonotypes were amplified with adaptor-ligated barcode primers. MiXCR, run by TCRdb on the multiplex PCR reads, gives a single entry per CDR3 protein. The sample holds about a thousand distinct CDR3 sequences, 2.6% seen once. Cells sorted as Tregs were CD4+, CD25+ and CD127-/low. Sequences were obtained from Tregs sorted from blood. The receptors here all came from a female donor with breast cancer.

This clonotype ranks as medium-sized. The chain combines TRBV12-3 or TRBV12-4 with TRBJ1-2; no clear D. The V end lost 7 bases, the J end lost 4 bases, and 16 bases lay between the germline ends. The CDR3 sequence is 14 residues long. The CDR3 region is CASTEGGIGYGYTF. As DNA, the CDR3 is TGTGCCAGCACCGAGGGAGGGATTGGCTATGGCTACACCTTC.

This clonotype has at least ten counts. This sequence joins TRBV12-3 or TRBV12-4 and TRBJ1-2; 9 bases are a match to TRBD1. The junction had 6 bases not matched to a gene; V was cut back by 5 bases and J by 8 bases. CDR3 length: 13 amino acids. The CDR3 protein is CASSPGTGLGYTF. CDR3 DNA sequence: TGTGCCAGCAGTCCCGGGACAGGGTTGGGCTACACCTTC.

By share, this clonotype counts as medium-sized (0.01 to 0.1%). CDR3 DNA sequence: TGTGCCAGCAGTCGGGACCGATATGGCTACACCTTC. Its translation is CASSRDRYGYTF. This chain joins TRBV12-3 or TRBV12-4 and TRBJ1-2, with D possibly matching TRBD1 (5 bases). Deletions cut 5 bases from V and 5 bases from J, with 9 bases between. The CDR3 runs to 12 residues.

This clonotype is medium-sized by share. The chain joins TRBV12-3 or TRBV12-4 to TRBJ1-2; D remains unclear. Deletions cut 2 bases from V and 2 bases from J, with 6 bases between. The CDR3 is 13 residues long. The CDR3 DNA sequence: TGTGCCAGCAGTTTACCGGGGAACTATGGCTACACCTTC. Translating it yields CASSLPGNYGYTF.

By proportion, this clonotype is large. The gene calls are TRBV12-3 or TRBV12-4 and TRBJ1-2; D remains unclear. CDR3 length equals 15 residues. The germline V and J ends were trimmed by 6 bases and 4 bases, with 18 bases remaining between them. The CDR3 loop reads CASSGVIPMPYGYTF. CDR3 DNA: TGTGCCAGCAGCGGAGTTATACCGATGCCCTATGGCTACACCTTC.

This clonotype has at least ten counts. The chain combines TRBV12-3 or TRBV12-4 with TRBJ1-2; no firm D call. This CDR3 is 16 amino acids long. V was clipped by 3 bases and J by 7 bases, with 21 bases between them. The DNA of the CDR3 is TGTGCCAGCAGTTTTAAAGTCTTAGACCTTGTCTTTGGCTACACCTTC. Protein: CASSFKVLDLVFGYTF.

This clonotype is judged medium-sized. The rearrangement joins TRBV12-3 or TRBV12-4 to TRBJ1-2; D remains unclear. V dropped 5 bases and J dropped 4 bases, with 11 bases sitting between them. The CDR3 totals 13 residues. The CDR3 here is CASSPRQRYGYTF. In DNA, the CDR3 is TGTGCCAGCAGTCCAAGACAACGCTATGGCTACACCTTC.

This clonotype was seen at least ten times. The V gene is TRBV12-3 or TRBV12-4, the J gene TRBJ1-2; 7 nucleotides agree with TRBD1. The junction had 2 bases not matched to a gene; V was cut back by 2 bases and J by 5 bases. The CDR3 extends over 13 amino acids. CDR3 sequence: CASSLRDSYGYTF. CDR3 nucleotides: TGTGCCAGCAGTTTACGGGACAGTTATGGCTACACCTTC.

Sample share makes this clonotype medium-sized. The J gene is TRBJ1-2, the V gene TRBV12-3 or TRBV12-4, with 9 bases lining up with TRBD1. There are 15 residues in the CDR3. V was pared by 7 bases and J by 3 bases, with 9 bases of the junction left unmatched. CDR3 DNA sequence: TGTGCCAGCACCAACGGACAGGGGCTTTACTATGGCTACACCTTC. Its protein product is CASTNGQGLYYGYTF.

This clonotype was found many times. The genes are TRBV12-3 or TRBV12-4 and TRBJ1-2; 9 bases are a match to TRBD1. The CDR3 has 17 residues. The ends lost 2 bases at V and 8 bases at J; junction bases unmatched: 15. The CDR3: CASSLWDRAASSRGYTF. Here the CDR3 DNA reads TGTGCCAGCAGTTTATGGGACAGGGCCGCCTCCTCTAGAGGCTACACCTTC.

By share, this clonotype ranks as medium-sized. This chain joins TRBV12-3 or TRBV12-4 and TRBJ1-2; no definite D call. The ends were cut back, 4 bases at V and 6 bases at J, with 18 bases in the middle. CDR3 size: 15 residues. DNA of the CDR3: TGTGCCAGCAGTTCTGCGCCCGCCGGAGCCCATGGCTACACCTTC. It is translated as CASSSAPAGAHGYTF.

By sample fraction, this clonotype is medium-sized. This chain connects TRBV12-3 or TRBV12-4 to TRBJ1-2; no clear D. This CDR3 has 13 amino acids. Trimming removed 4 bases from V and 8 bases from J, with 14 bases in between. Written as DNA, the CDR3 is TGTGCCAGCAGTTCGCAAGCGGTGCGCGGCTACACCTTC. Protein sequence: CASSSQAVRGYTF.

This clonotype is hyperexpanded. The chain joins TRBV12-3 or TRBV12-4 to TRBJ1-2; no clear D gene. The CDR3 has 15 amino acids. Trimming cost V 2 bases and J 4 bases, with 14 bases left between them. CDR3 nucleotide sequence: TGTGCCAGCAGTTTAACCCAGAGAGTTGGCTATGGCTACACCTTC. Protein sequence: CASSLTQRVGYGYTF.

By share of the sample, this clonotype is medium-sized. The rearrangement links TRBV12-3 or TRBV12-4 to TRBJ1-2; D is unresolved. The V and J ends lost 5 bases and 2 bases respectively, with 12 bases between them. The CDR3 runs 14 residues. In DNA form, the CDR3 reads TGTGCCAGCAGTGGTACGGTTGCAAACTATGGCTACACCTTC. Amino acid sequence: CASSGTVANYGYTF.

This clonotype is labeled as medium-sized. This chain uses TRBV12-3 or TRBV12-4 with TRBJ1-2; D remains unclear. The CDR3 spans 12 residues. Trimming took 4 bases from V and 2 from J, leaving 5 bases between them. The CDR3 sequence is CASSWENYGYTF. The CDR3 nucleotides are TGTGCCAGCAGTTGGGAGAACTATGGCTACACCTTC.

This clonotype was observed many times. This sequence joins TRBV12-3 or TRBV12-4 and TRBJ1-2; no reliable D call. This CDR3 contains 12 residues. The V gene lost 2 bases and the J gene lost 4 bases, with 5 bases spanning the gap. CDR3: CASSLQSYGYTF. CDR3 DNA: TGTGCCAGCAGTTTACAGAGCTATGGCTACACCTTC.

This clonotype is classed as large. The J gene is TRBJ1-2, the V gene TRBV12-3 or TRBV12-4; D is unclear. Deletions cut 2 bases from V and 10 bases from J, with 23 bases between. This CDR3 spans 16 amino acids. The CDR3 bases are TGTGCCAGCAGTTTAAGTAGAGGCCCCATCCGTTCTGACTACACCTTC. This codes for CASSLSRGPIRSDYTF.

This clonotype rates as medium-sized (0.01 to 0.1%). V usage is TRBV12-3 or TRBV12-4 and J usage is TRBJ1-2; TRBD1 matches at 8 bases. The length of the CDR3 is 15 residues. After removal of 6 bases from V and 5 bases from J, the junction contained 11 bases not matched to a gene. As DNA, the CDR3 is TGTGCCAGCAGGAGACTTCCCGGGACAGGTTATGGCTACACCTTC. Translated, it gives CASRRLPGTGYGYTF.

By sample fraction, this clonotype is medium-sized. The rearrangement links TRBV12-3 or TRBV12-4 to TRBJ1-2; TRBD1 matches at 7 bases. V trimming: 6 bases; J trimming: 7 bases; junction bases outside the gene matches: 8. CDR3 size: 13 residues. In nucleotides, the CDR3 is TGTGCCAGCAGCATTGACAGGGAACGTGGCTACACCTTC. Translated: CASSIDRERGYTF.

Relative to its sample, this clonotype is medium-sized (0.01 to 0.1%). V usage is TRBV12-3 or TRBV12-4 and J usage is TRBJ1-2; D is unresolved. V lost 3 bases and J lost 2, with 10 bases in between. This CDR3 comprises 14 residues. The CDR3 reads CASSLSSLNYGYTF. The CDR3, as DNA: TGTGCCAGCAGTTTGAGTTCCCTGAACTATGGCTACACCTTC.

This clonotype was observed a handful of times. The gene calls are TRBV12-3 or TRBV12-4 and TRBJ1-2; the D gene is possibly TRBD1 (5 bases). The CDR3 length is 14 residues. The V end lost 5 bases, the J end lost 1 base, and 11 bases lay between the germline ends. CDR3 sequence reads: CASSAGHLNYGYTF. The CDR3 DNA reads TGTGCCAGCAGTGCAGGACACCTTAACTATGGCTACACCTTC.

This clonotype is labeled medium-sized. V gene TRBV12-3 or TRBV12-4 combines with J gene TRBJ1-2; D uncertain. This CDR3 has 12 amino acids. Trimming removed 0 bases at V and 4 bases at J, with 3 bases between. The CDR3 sequence is CASSLASYGYTF. DNA for the CDR3: TGTGCCAGCAGTTTAGCCAGCTATGGCTACACCTTC.

Ten or more counts support this clonotype. This sequence joins TRBV12-3 or TRBV12-4 and TRBJ1-2; D gene ambiguous. Trimming removed 6 bases from V and 8 bases from J, with 25 bases in between. The CDR3 covers 16 residues. The chain's CDR3 is CASSPPLRFTGRGYTF. CDR3 bases: TGTGCCAGCAGCCCTCCCTTGCGGTTCACCGGAAGGGGCTACACCTTC.

This clonotype is classed as large. The chain links TRBV12-3 or TRBV12-4 to TRBJ1-2, with TRBD1 as a possible D gene (6 bases). This CDR3 comprises 13 residues. V dropped 5 bases and J dropped 6 bases, with 13 bases sitting between them. The CDR3 reads CASSARQVDGYTF. CDR3 DNA sequence: TGTGCCAGCAGTGCCCGACAGGTGGATGGCTACACCTTC.

This clonotype is medium-sized in the sample. The J gene is TRBJ1-2, the V gene TRBV12-3 or TRBV12-4; a weak D match, TRBD1 (5 bases). The ends were cut back, 0 bases at V and 8 bases at J, with 13 bases in the middle. The CDR3 extends over 14 amino acids. The CDR3 region has the DNA TGTGCCAGCAGTTTAGCCCTCAGGGTTCGAGGCTACACCTTC. It encodes CASSLALRVRGYTF.